The source of this TCR beta chain is a study of shared clonotypes between healthy human individuals. Study summary: Ranging from 18 to 49 in age, donors were two women and a few men. The study's findings and limits: The sole specimen, blood, was sampled, and tissue repertoires likely differ. Inspection by rarefaction showed sorted-subset sequencing to be incomplete despite large depth.

This CDR3 is built from 14 residues. Trimming removed 5 bases from V and 0 bases from J, with 10 bases in between. Germline V gene data show CDR1 as MDHEN and CDR2 as SYDVKM. This table comes from immunoSEQ multiplex PCR, and its TCRdb copy is limited to in-frame clones, with some not included. The repertoire holds a few million clones, with around 93% as singletons. Comment on this clone: Antigen unknown.

Donors, healthy HIV-negative adults, lacked recent acute infections or vaccinations. The chain combines TRBV28 with TRBJ1-2, with D hard to call. The clonotype comes from a man younger than 35 in good health. Some clones in this sample may be carry-over from other donors' samples. The sample was naive CD4+ T cells from PBMCs. Subset in this sample: CD45RA+ positively selected. CDR3 DNA sequence: TGTGCCAGCAGTATTAGAATAGCTAACTATGGCTACACCTTC. Translation gives CASSIRIANYGYTF.